These T cell receptor beta chains were read from a single sample in a study of blood T cells in healthy people across ages. TCRdb recomputed calls from the 5' RACE reads with MiXCR, one row per CDR3 protein. Of 1.5 million to 2 million distinct CDR3 sequences listed, about two fifths are singletons. What was sequenced was blood. The receptors derive from a human donor in good health. CDR3s include the opening cysteine and the closing phenylalanine or tryptophan. Fields, in order: clone size, D gene, V gene, J gene, CDR3 DNA, CDR3 protein. The D gene is left open where the match is weak. Part of the rows lack a size; the others show once, few, many or a class for expanded clones.

size: many; D: .; V: TRBV5-5; J: TRBJ2-5; DNA: TGTGCCAGCAGCTGGGGGTCCCAAGAGACCCAGTACTTC; CDR3: CASSWGSQETQYF
size: .; D: TRBD2; V: TRBV7-3; J: TRBJ2-1; DNA: TGTGCCAGCAGCTTAACGGGGGTTGAAGCGGGGATATACAATGAGCAGTTCTTC; CDR3: CASSLTGVEAGIYNEQFF
size: few; D: .; V: TRBV28; J: TRBJ1-4; DNA: TGTGCCAGCAGGCGGGACATTGAAAAACTGTTTTTT; CDR3: CASRRDIEKLFF
size: few; D: .; V: TRBV9; J: TRBJ2-7; DNA: TGTGCCAGCAGCGTAGAGGGGGAAAACTACGAGCAGTACTTC; CDR3: CASSVEGENYEQYF
size: .; D: TRBD2; V: TRBV12-5; J: TRBJ2-3; DNA: TGTGCTAGTGGTTTGGTTCTTCTAGCGGGGGGTGGTGATACGCAGTATTTT; CDR3: CASGLVLLAGGGDTQYF
size: .; D: .; V: TRBV4-1; J: TRBJ1-1; DNA: TGCGCCAGCAGCACGCACGACAGTGAAGCTTTCTTT; CDR3: CASSTHDSEAFF
size: .; D: .; V: TRBV6-2/TRBV6-3; J: TRBJ1-5; DNA: TGTGCCAGCAGGGGACCCAGAAATCAGCCCCAGCATTTT; CDR3: CASRGPRNQPQHF
size: few; D: .; V: TRBV4-2; J: TRBJ1-4; DNA: TGTGCCAGCAGCCAACGGCAGGGAGGCACTAATGAAAAACTGTTTTTT; CDR3: CASSQRQGGTNEKLFF
size: .; D: .; V: TRBV12-5; J: TRBJ2-4; DNA: TGTGCTAGTGGCTTTACCCTCCAGGGGGGTAGGGCCAAAAACATTCAGTACTTC; CDR3: CASGFTLQGGRAKNIQYF
size: many; D: TRBD1; V: TRBV20-1; J: TRBJ1-6; DNA: TGCAGTGCTAGAGCTGGGACAGGGAAAGATAATTCACCCCTCCACTTT; CDR3: CSARAGTGKDNSPLHF
size: .; D: .; V: TRBV4-2; J: TRBJ1-4; DNA: TGTGCCAGCAGCCAAATACTTTCCGGGACACAGTCAACTAATGAAAAACGGTTTTTT; CDR3: CASSQILSGTQSTNEKRFF
size: few; D: .; V: TRBV6-2/TRBV6-3; J: TRBJ2-5; DNA: TGTGCCAGCAGTTCAACTCAGGGTCGGAGAGAGACCCAGTACTTC; CDR3: CASSSTQGRRETQYF
size: few; D: TRBD2; V: TRBV7-9; J: TRBJ2-1; DNA: TGTGCCAGCAGCTTAGGCTGGGCTAGCGGGGGTCCTTACAATGAGCAGTTCTTC; CDR3: CASSLGWASGGPYNEQFF
size: .; D: TRBD1; V: TRBV3-1; J: TRBJ2-4; DNA: TGTGCCAGCAGCCAAGCGGTCCGAGGACAGGCAAGGGACATTCAGTACTTC; CDR3: CASSQAVRGQARDIQYF
size: few; D: .; V: TRBV6-2/TRBV6-3; J: TRBJ1-5; DNA: TGTGCCAGCAGTTATCCTGCTCAGCCCCAGCATTTT; CDR3: CASSYPAQPQHF
size: once; D: .; V: TRBV21-1; J: TRBJ2-7; DNA: TGTGCCAGCAGCGAAGGACCAGCGGTCTACGAGCAGTACTTC; CDR3: CASSEGPAVYEQYF